A selection of T cell receptor beta chains follows, all from one sample in a study of T cell responses to AZD1222 COVID-19 vaccine. Repertoires were generated with immunoSEQ multiplex PCR, while TCRdb's copy carries only in-frame clones and drops some. The table lists about 84,000 clones, 80% to 90% of them singletons. The source was peripheral blood, collected 28 days after the second AZD1222 dose. The source is an adult who received the AZD1222 COVID-19 vaccine. Each CDR3 is given with its conserved first and last residue. A D gene is named only where the DNA matches it firmly. Only some rows state a clone size, as once, few, many or a class for expanded clones.

V gene,clone size,D gene,J gene,CDR3 protein,CDR3 DNA
TRBV28,NA,NA,TRBJ1-5,CASTRTGAGNQPQHF,TGTGCCAGCACCCGGACGGGGGCCGGCAATCAGCCCCAGCATTTT
TRBV15,NA,TRBD1,TRBJ2-7,CATSRETGGASYEQYF,TGTGCCACCAGCAGGGAGACAGGGGGCGCCTCCTACGAGCAGTACTTC
TRBV18,NA,NA,TRBJ1-1,CASSPREGTEAFF,TGTGCCAGCTCACCAAGGGAGGGCACTGAAGCTTTCTTT
TRBV24-1,NA,TRBD1,TRBJ2-5,CATSGWDRNQETQYF,TGTGCCACCAGTGGTTGGGACAGGAACCAAGAGACCCAGTACTTC
TRBV28,few,NA,TRBJ1-1,CASRGFGEAFF,TGTGCCAGCCGGGGGTTTGGTGAAGCTTTCTTT
TRBV18,NA,NA,TRBJ1-5,CASSPSMDQPQHF,TGTGCCAGCTCACCGAGTATGGATCAGCCCCAGCATTTT
TRBV3-1/TRBV3-2,once,NA,TRBJ1-5,CASSPTLNQPQHF,TGTGCCAGCAGCCCTACACTAAATCAGCCCCAGCATTTT
TRBV19,NA,NA,TRBJ1-4,CASKGLKARDTTNEKLFF,TGTGCCAGTAAAGGCTTGAAGGCCAGGGACACAACTAATGAAAAACTGTTTTTT
TRBV16,many,TRBD1,TRBJ2-7,CASSQSWTGGYEQYF,TGTGCCAGCAGCCAATCGTGGACAGGGGGTTACGAGCAGTACTTC
TRBV2,NA,NA,TRBJ2-2,CASRGGPSFGGELFF,TGTGCCAGCAGGGGGGGACCCTCGTTCGGCGGGGAGCTGTTTTTT